This TCR beta chain originates from a study of blood T cell repertoires in COVID-19. For the study at large: In each case, the material was cDNA or gDNA derived from T cells, B-cell-depleted T cells, or PBMCs.

Produced via immunoSEQ multiplex PCR; TCRdb's table is partial and in-frame only. The sample shows roughly 360,000 clones, about four fifths of them seen only once. Unmatched junction bases numbered 12, after V lost 8 bases and J lost 5 bases. The CDR3 extends over 16 amino acids. Germline V CDR1 and CDR2: SNHLY, FYNNEI. This chain uses TRBV2 with TRBJ2-2, with 9 nucleotides matching TRBD2. The sequence came from a human donor with acute or convalescent COVID-19. The donor label of this sample is uncertain. Material: peripheral blood. The CDR3 here is CASSGGGGGGTGELFF. The CDR3 bases are TGTGCCAGCTCGGGTGGCGGGGGGGGTGGGACCGGGGAGCTGTTTTTT. Variable domain in full (rest from reference TRBV2 and TRBJ2-2): EPEVTQTPSHQVTQMGQEVILRCVPISNHLYFYWYRQILGQKVEFLVSFYNNEISEKSEIFDDQFSVERPDGSNFTLKIRSTKLEDSAMYFCASSGGGGGGTGELFFGEGSRLTVL.